This T cell receptor (beta chain) was captured in a study of blood T cell repertoires in COVID-19. Source study methods: From reference gene primer amplification, estimates of nucleated cell counts were derived. Clones were read by immunoSEQ multiplex PCR, and TCRdb kept only the in-frame ones, dropping some. V and J calls and clone size are as listed in that table; D and trimming were resolved from the DNA. Altogether approximately 230,000 clones are present, about nine tenths being singletons, with the ten largest covering more than 1.5%. The V gene lost 5 bases and the J gene lost 5 bases, with 10 bases spanning the gap. The CDR3 covers 13 residues. Germline CDR1 is MGHDK and CDR2 is SYGVNS. Individuals aged about 18 to 100 years were recruited from 24 US areas.

V usage is TRBV25-1 and J usage is TRBJ1-5, with D unclear. The clonotype originates from a man in his forties or fifties who had recovered from COVID-19. Sequenced: PBMCs or T cells enriched from blood (not recorded which). The CDR3 nucleotides read TGTGCCAGCAGTTTGTTCGGGGATCAGCCCCAGCATTTT. Translated, it gives CASSLFGDQPQHF.